This entry lists 16 T cell receptor beta chains sequenced from one sample in a study of blood T cell repertoires in COVID-19. Assay used: immunoSEQ multiplex PCR; TCRdb lists only in-frame clones, some missing. The sample records roughly 170,000 clones, around four fifths being singletons. Sequencing was performed on PBMCs or T cells enriched from blood (not recorded which). Receptors were obtained from a woman in her 50s in a cohort exposed to, infected with or recovered from COVID-19 (not recorded which).

The chain employs TRBV3-1 (or the pseudogene TRBV3-2) and TRBJ1-5, with 8 bases that match TRBD1. The V segment lost 0 bases and the J segment 6 bases; nucleotides outside the gene matches: 10. CDR3 size: 17 residues. Germline CDR1 reads LGHDT; CDR2 reads YNNKEL (reference sequence). CDR3 DNA: TGTGCCAGCAGCCAAGAGAAGGGGACAGGAGGAGGTCAGCCCCAGCATTTT. Translating it yields CASSQEKGTGGGQPQHF.

Worth noting for this clone: Other DNA sequences within the sample encode an identical CDR3. This chain links TRBV27 with TRBJ1-2; 10 bases fit TRBD1. The CDR3 consists of 14 residues. With 5 bases clipped from V and 4 bases from J, the junction kept 4 bases outside the gene matches. CDR1 is MNHEY, CDR2 SMNVEV, per germline (reference sequence). The CDR3 here is CASSTRTGGYGYTF. Here the CDR3 DNA reads TGTGCCAGCAGTACTCGGACAGGGGGCTATGGCTACACCTTC.

In DNA, the CDR3 is TGCGCCAGCAGCTTGCGAGTCGGCGGGGCGAGCTCCTACGAGCAGTACTTC. As protein: CASSLRVGGASSYEQYF. The chain combines TRBV5-1 with TRBJ2-7; tentatively, D is TRBD2 (6 bases). The CDR3 loop spans 17 amino acids. Trimming pared 1 base from V and 0 bases from J, leaving 17 bases between. Germline V gene sequence: CDR1 SGHRS, CDR2 YFSETQ.

The chain joins TRBV7-8 to TRBJ2-6; D is possibly TRBD1 (5 bases). Germline V gene sequence: CDR1 SGHVS, CDR2 FQNEAQ. The germline V and J ends were trimmed by 8 bases and 0 bases, with 14 bases remaining between them. CDR3 length equals 16 residues. The CDR3 DNA is TGTGCCAGCGGACAAAAACAGCTCTCTGGGGCCAACGTCCTGACTTTC. Translating gives CASGQKQLSGANVLTF.

V and J are TRBV4-1 and TRBJ2-3; D gene ambiguous. CDR1 is MGHRA, CDR2 YSYEKL, per germline. Trimming left V 4 bases short and J 3 bases short, with 8 bases between. The CDR3 length is 13 residues. CDR3 DNA sequence: TGCGCCAGCAGCCCGACTCATACAGATACGCAGTATTTT. Encoded protein: CASSPTHTDTQYF.

The chain combines TRBV13 with TRBJ1-6; perhaps TRBD1 as D (5 bases). V shed 5 bases and J shed 7 bases, with 15 bases lying between them. In germline, CDR1 is PRHDT, CDR2 FYEKMQ (reference sequence). The CDR3 is 15 amino acids. The CDR3 loop is CASSANGGGNSPLHF. The CDR3 DNA follows: TGTGCCAGCAGCGCAAATGGGGGGGGAAATTCACCCCTCCACTTT.

The chain employs TRBV9 and TRBJ2-1, with 9 bases fitting TRBD2. Germline loops: CDR1 SGDLS, CDR2 YYNGEE. Germline trimming cut 3 bases from V and 1 base from J; bases unmatched to any gene: 5. There are 16 residues in the CDR3. In DNA form, the CDR3 reads TGTGCCAGCAGCGCCCGCCTAGCGGGATCCTACAATGAGCAGTTCTTC. This codes for CASSARLAGSYNEQFF.

The chain is built from TRBV5-1 and TRBJ2-2, with 9 nucleotides matching TRBD1. The V gene's germline CDR1 is SGHRS and CDR2 YFSETQ. Trimming removed 3 bases from V and 2 bases from J; junction bases left unmatched: 5. This CDR3 is 16 amino acids long. The CDR3 region is CASSSPGQGNTGELFF. In nucleotides, the CDR3 is TGCGCCAGCAGCTCTCCGGGACAGGGTAACACCGGGGAGCTGTTTTTT.

The V and J genes are TRBV7-9 and TRBJ2-5; 10 bases are shared with TRBD1. CDR1 is SEHNR and CDR2 is FQNEAQ in the germline V gene (reference sequence). With 6 bases clipped from V and 6 bases from J, the junction kept 10 bases outside the gene matches. The CDR3 is 15 residues long. The DNA for the CDR3 is TGTGCCAGCAGTTCAGGGACAGGGGTCGTAAAGACCCAGTACTTC. Translating it yields CASSSGTGVVKTQYF.

The rearrangement joins TRBV10-3 to TRBJ2-3, with 11 bases matching TRBD2. The germline gives CDR1 ENHRY, CDR2 SYGVKD. The CDR3 loop spans 14 amino acids. J lost 4 bases, V lost 10 bases, and 7 bases had no gene match. The CDR3 sequence: CATKLAGEPDTQYF. In DNA form, the CDR3 reads TGTGCCACCAAACTAGCGGGAGAACCAGATACGCAGTATTTT.

V gene TRBV29-1 combines with J gene TRBJ1-3; unclear D gene. V lost 1 base, J lost 8 bases, and 6 bases lay in between. Germline loops: CDR1 SQVTM, CDR2 ANQGSEA. This CDR3 has 11 amino acids. The CDR3: CSVEVRYTIYF. The CDR3 DNA is TGCAGCGTTGAAGTGAGGTACACCATATATTTT.

Of note for this clone: A read error may account for a junction end that differs from germline. The same CDR3 can be traced to other DNA sequences in this sample. This chain connects TRBV5-5 to TRBJ1-1, with D possibly TRBD1 on 6 matching bases. CDR1 is SGHKS, CDR2 YYEKEE, per germline (reference sequence). The CDR3 spans 13 residues. The CDR3 region is CASSLDRNTEAFF. CDR3 nucleotide sequence: TGTGCCAGCAGTTTGGACAGGAACACTGAAGCTTTCTTT.

V and J are TRBV10-3 and TRBJ2-7; 10 bases map to TRBD1. Trimming cost V 10 bases and J 1 base; bases outside gene matches: 7. The CDR3 spans 14 residues. The germline gives CDR1 ENHRY, CDR2 SYGVKD. DNA for the CDR3: TGTGCCACCGGACAGGGGGAATTTTCCTACGAGCAGTACTTC. The encoded protein is CATGQGEFSYEQYF.

The rearrangement uses TRBV28 and TRBJ2-2; TRBD1 matches at 7 bases. The J segment lost 3 bases and the V segment lost 5 bases, leaving 3 bases of the junction unmatched. Looked up from germline, CDR1 is MDHEN and CDR2 is SYDVKM. The CDR3 is 14 residues long. CDR3 nucleotide sequence: TGTGCCAGCAGTCCAACAGGGGACACCGGGGAGCTGTTTTTT. Its protein product is CASSPTGDTGELFF.

This chain links TRBV3-1 (or the pseudogene TRBV3-2) with TRBJ1-2; D is ambiguous. This CDR3 contains 13 residues. Germline V lookup: CDR1 LGHDT, CDR2 YNNKEL (reference sequence). Trimming took off 0 bases at V and 5 bases at J, with 7 bases between the two ends. The CDR3 sequence is CASSQERIYGYTF. The CDR3 bases are TGTGCCAGCAGCCAAGAGCGAATTTATGGCTACACCTTC.

The chain links TRBV19 to TRBJ1-5, with 7 bases fitting TRBD1. Germline V gene data show CDR1 as LNHDA and CDR2 as SQIVND (reference sequence). CDR3 length: 14 residues. The J segment lost 6 bases and the V segment lost 11 bases, leaving 13 bases of the junction unmatched. CDR3: CAGSRQGEGQPQHF. CDR3 in DNA: TGTGCCGGGTCGAGACAGGGTGAGGGTCAGCCCCAGCATTTT.